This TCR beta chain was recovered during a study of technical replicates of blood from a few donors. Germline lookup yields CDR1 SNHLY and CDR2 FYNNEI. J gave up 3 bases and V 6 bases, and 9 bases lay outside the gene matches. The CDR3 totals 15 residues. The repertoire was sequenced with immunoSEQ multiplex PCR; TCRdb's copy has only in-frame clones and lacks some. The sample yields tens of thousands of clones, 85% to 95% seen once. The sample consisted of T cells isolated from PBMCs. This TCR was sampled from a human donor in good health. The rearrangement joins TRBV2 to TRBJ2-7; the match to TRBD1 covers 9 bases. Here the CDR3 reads CASSPTGTGLYEQYF. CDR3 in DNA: TGTGCCAGCAGCCCAACCGGGACAGGGCTCTACGAGCAGTACTTC.